Following are 20 T cell receptor beta chains from one sample sequenced in a study of CXCR3-negative and CXCR3-positive naive CD8 T cells. It was by 5' RACE with UMI labels that the TRB cDNA libraries were prepared. TCRdb reprocessed the 5' RACE reads, keeping one entry per CDR3 protein, no DNA. This table lists about 90,000 distinct CDR3 sequences. The source material was naive CXCR3- CD8+ T cells from blood. The subset: CD45RO-CCR7+CD27+CD95- naive CD8+ T cells lacking CXCR3 (TNR3-). These receptors were obtained from a human donor in good health. Some clones in this sample may be carry-over from other donors' samples.

The rearrangement links TRBV20-1 to TRBJ2-7; with no DNA, the TCRdb D assignment of TRBD2 cannot be verified. Germline CDR1 reads DFQATT; CDR2 reads SNEGSKA (reference sequence). The CDR3 loop spans 14 amino acids. This chain's CDR3 is CSAGPGLAGLWQYF.

CDR3 region: CASIGQGQETQYF. This chain joins TRBV21-1 and TRBJ2-5; without DNA, the TCRdb call of TRBD1 cannot be checked. TRBV21-1 counts as a pseudogene. This CDR3 is 13 amino acids long.

The genes are TRBV6-5 and TRBJ2-5; there is no DNA to check the TCRdb D call of TRBD1. Germline lookup yields CDR1 MNHEY and CDR2 SVGAGI. This CDR3 has 17 residues. This CDR3 is CASSYSLGGGLIETQYF.

This chain uses TRBV6-5 with TRBJ1-2. Germline lookup yields CDR1 MNHEY and CDR2 SVGAGI. The CDR3 consists of 14 residues. The CDR3 loop reads CASSYSRRVYGYTF.

The chain is built from TRBV4-3 and TRBJ2-1; the D gene TCRdb calls, TRBD1, cannot be checked with no DNA. Germline CDR1 LGHNA, CDR2 YSLEER. The CDR3 runs to 16 residues. CDR3 sequence: CASSQDSVSGYNEQFF.

This rearrangement joins TRBV10-3 to TRBJ2-4; TCRdb's D call, TRBD1, is unchecked because there is no DNA. This CDR3 is 16 amino acids long. CDR1 and CDR2 from the germline V gene are ENHRY and SYGVKD. The CDR3 loop is CAISELSGGRENIQYF.

V and J are TRBV29-1 and TRBJ1-1; TCRdb designates TRBD1, a call that cannot be tested without DNA. This CDR3 has 12 residues. Germline V CDR1 and CDR2: SQVTM, ANQGSEA. The CDR3 region is CSVEGRGIEAFF.

The chain links TRBV15 to TRBJ1-1. This CDR3 is built from 15 residues. Germline assignment: CDR1 LNHNV and CDR2 YYDKDF (reference sequence). The CDR3 reads CATSREGNMNTEAFF.

The chain carries TRBV27 and TRBJ1-1. Germline V CDR1 and CDR2: MNHEY, SMNVEV (reference sequence). This CDR3 is built from 14 residues. The CDR3 protein is CASSLGGVGTEAFF.

The V call is TRBV20-1, the J call TRBJ1-5. Germline-derived CDR1 and CDR2 are DFQATT and SNEGSKA (reference sequence). The CDR3 is 13 amino acids. The CDR3 sequence: CSARTGFSQPQHF.

The chain combines TRBV5-1 with TRBJ2-2; TCRdb's D gene call, TRBD1, goes unchecked for lack of DNA. This CDR3 is built from 15 residues. Germline V lookup: CDR1 SGHRS, CDR2 YFSETQ. The CDR3 loop is CASSFGTGEFRELFF.

The rearrangement links TRBV5-1 to TRBJ2-1; TCRdb picks TRBD2, but there is no DNA to check that call. From germline, CDR1 is SGHRS and CDR2 YFSETQ. There are 18 residues in the CDR3. CDR3 residues: CASSPPGLAGGKYNEQFF.

The chain recombines TRBV5-1 with TRBJ2-3. Germline assignment: CDR1 SGHRS and CDR2 YFSETQ. This CDR3 contains 12 residues. CDR3 protein: CASSLAPDTQYF.

The chain joins TRBV7-2 to TRBJ2-2. Looked up from germline, CDR1 is SGHTA and CDR2 is FQGNSA. The CDR3 has 15 amino acids. The CDR3 spells CASSFSGPHTGELFF.

V and J are TRBV11-2 and TRBJ2-1; as DNA is missing, the TRBD1 call by TCRdb cannot be tested. Germline V gives CDR1 SGHAT, CDR2 FQNNGV. CDR3 size: 16 residues. CDR3 protein: CASSRNNRPGYNEQFF.

V and J are TRBV4-2 and TRBJ1-1. This CDR3 has 14 amino acids. In germline, CDR1 is LGHNA, CDR2 YNFKEQ. CDR3 amino acids: CASSQELGTEEAFF.

The rearrangement uses TRBV29-1 and TRBJ2-7; TCRdb indicates TRBD1, and absent DNA this call remains unverified. Germline V gene sequence: CDR1 SQVTM, CDR2 ANQGSEA. This CDR3 spans 12 amino acids. The CDR3 protein is CSVADRAYEQYF.

The V gene is TRBV20-1, the J gene TRBJ2-3; TCRdb's D call, TRBD1, is unchecked because there is no DNA. This CDR3 comprises 17 residues. Germline V gives CDR1 DFQATT, CDR2 SNEGSKA (reference sequence). CDR3 residues: CSARDLRTGGRLDTQYF.

The chain recombines TRBV29-1 with TRBJ2-7; TCRdb proposes TRBD2, but this gene call is untestable without DNA. From germline, CDR1 is SQVTM and CDR2 ANQGSEA. This CDR3 has 14 amino acids. The CDR3 region is CSVTSGKSSYEQYF.

This chain links TRBV20-1 with TRBJ2-7; TCRdb proposes TRBD2, but this gene call is untestable without DNA. This CDR3 is 14 amino acids long. Germline assignment: CDR1 DFQATT and CDR2 SNEGSKA (reference sequence). The CDR3 loop is CSVPDSPKGYEQYF.